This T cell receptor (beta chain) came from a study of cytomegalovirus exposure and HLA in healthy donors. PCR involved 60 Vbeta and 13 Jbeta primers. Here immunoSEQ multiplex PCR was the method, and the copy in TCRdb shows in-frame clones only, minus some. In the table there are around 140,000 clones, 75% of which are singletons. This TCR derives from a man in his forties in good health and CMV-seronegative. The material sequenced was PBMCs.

The CDR3 loop is CASSTTGGPYEQYF. CDR3 coding DNA: TGCGCCAGCAGCACTACAGGGGGCCCCTACGAGCAGTACTTC. The rearrangement uses TRBV5-1 and TRBJ2-7; 9 positions match TRBD1. The length of the CDR3 is 14 residues. J gave up 2 bases and V 4 bases, and 4 bases lay outside the gene matches. Germline V gene sequence: CDR1 SGHRS, CDR2 YFSETQ.